These T cell receptor beta chains were read from a single sample in a study of cytomegalovirus exposure and HLA in healthy donors. Profiling relied on immunoSEQ multiplex PCR, and the TCRdb table lists in-frame clones only, not all of them. The table includes about 150,000 clones, about three quarters detected once. Sequenced: PBMCs. The receptor source for this set is a male donor in good health and CMV-seronegative. Both conserved end residues are part of each CDR3.

CDR3aa	v_gene
CASSPGPGQGYGYTF	TRBV7-3
CASSLSTGGASPLHF	TRBV27
CASSLWPFDTQYF	TRBV5-1
CASSVGQGRGDDGYTF	TRBV9
CASSYAWTGGTEAFF	TRBV6-5
CASSEWDSQSYEQYF	TRBV2
CASSSGTGLYEQYF	TRBV11-2
CASSAFTSDYGYTF	TRBV5-1
CATSRDIQGNQPQHF	TRBV15
CASPGTGLPTNYGYTF	TRBV12-5
CASVRGDRLYNEQFF	TRBV5-8
CASRPLAGAYNEQFF	TRBV6-5
CASSRNSGNTDTQYF	TRBV2
CASSLGATFSYNEQFF	TRBV11-2
CASSRDRGEQYF	TRBV6-5
CAWSEGTSGRGSYNEQFF	TRBV30
CASSVDRASGKLFF	TRBV9
CASSVTSGRPLGEQFF	TRBV5-6
CASSNPRRSYEQYF	TRBV21-1
CASSLGRGRGNTEAFF	TRBV7-6
CATSGQTYEQYF	TRBV2
CASRPQGKTYEQYF	TRBV4-1
CASSFRGMYGYTF	TRBV27
CASRGAPPGYGYTF	TRBV19
CASSQGTGGGRAEAFF	TRBV5-4
CASSEGQGARFGRAKNIQYF	TRBV2
CASSRGRAGQEKLFF	TRBV6-6